This entry is about one TCR beta chain. Germline V gene lookup returns CDR1 MNHEY and CDR2 SMNVEV (reference sequence). J gave up 1 base and V 6 bases, and 4 bases lay outside the gene matches. This CDR3 has 14 amino acids. This specimen belongs to a study of glioma-infiltrating T cells after dendritic cell vaccination. Time point: after dendritic cell vaccination, including at tumor progression/relapse. The protocol was immunoSEQ multiplex PCR, while the TCRdb copy is restricted to in-frame clones and leaves out a portion. The sample has around 60,000 clones; roughly 86% are singletons. The chain has TRBV27 and TRBJ2-3; TRBD2 matches at 7 bases. Material: blood, obtained after dendritic cell vaccination. The clonotype was recovered from a human donor with glioblastoma. The CDR3 loop is CASRPTSGTDTQYF. For the CDR3, the DNA is TGTGCCAGCAGGCCTACTAGCGGCACAGATACGCAGTATTTT.